These 10 T cell receptor beta chains were all obtained from the same sample, sequenced in a study of neurological immune-mediated disorders. TCRdb used MiXCR to reprocess the 5' RACE reads, holding one entry per CDR3 protein. The top ten clones hold approximately 1.3% of a sample with tens of thousands of distinct CDR3 sequences, approximately 4.1% of them seen once. Sample: PBMCs. The receptors come from a young man with multiple sclerosis.

This clonotype was picked up a small number of times. The chain carries TRBV7-9 and TRBJ2-2; D is undetermined. V lost 0 bases and J 1 base, leaving 9 bases between the germline ends. CDR3 length: 16 residues. CDR1 is SEHNR, CDR2 FQNEAQ, per germline (reference sequence). The CDR3 DNA reads TGTGCCAGCAGCTTAGCGGTGCGAGAGAACACCGGGGAGCTGTTTTTT. Protein product: CASSLAVRENTGELFF.

The table lists this clonotype with many counts. The chain couples TRBV4-1 to TRBJ2-3; 9 bases agree with TRBD2. The V and J ends lost 6 bases and 5 bases, in that order; junction bases with no gene match: 9. CDR3 size: 15 residues. Germline V lookup: CDR1 MGHRA, CDR2 YSYEKL. CDR3 nucleotides: TGCGCCAGCAGAGAAAGGGCTAGCGGGGTAGATACGCAGTATTTT. Translation: CASRERASGVDTQYF.

This clonotype occurred many times. The chain couples TRBV7-8 to TRBJ2-3; 10 bases are shared with TRBD1. The germline gives CDR1 SGHVS, CDR2 FQNEAQ. The CDR3 contains 15 residues. J gave up 5 bases and V 1 base, and 3 bases lay outside the gene matches. The CDR3 region has the DNA TGTGCCAGCAGCTTAGGACAGGGGGCCAGAGATACGCAGTATTTT. Residues: CASSLGQGARDTQYF.

This clonotype occurred many times. This sequence joins TRBV6-6 and TRBJ1-1; D remains ambiguous. The CDR3 is 13 residues long. Trimming cost V 7 bases and J 0 bases, with 9 bases left between them. Per germline, CDR1 MNHNY and CDR2 SVGAGI (reference sequence). CDR3 in amino acids: CASTPFVNTEAFF. The CDR3 region has the DNA TGTGCCAGCACCCCCTTCGTGAACACTGAAGCTTTCTTT.

This clonotype was counted at least ten times. The V and J genes are TRBV7-2 and TRBJ2-1; D is perhaps TRBD1 (8 bases). This CDR3 region has 12 residues. The V gene lost 6 bases and the J gene lost 9 bases, with 12 bases spanning the gap. In germline, CDR1 is SGHTA, CDR2 FQGNSA. CDR3 nucleotide sequence: TGTGCCAGCAGACAGGGGGGGCGTGAGCAGTTCTTC. Its protein is CASRQGGREQFF.

With respect to this clonotype: Just one base apart from a much larger clone, this may be a read error. The rearrangement joins TRBV27 to TRBJ2-1; D gene ambiguous. Per the germline V gene, CDR1 is MNHEY and CDR2 is SMNVEV (reference sequence). This CDR3 contains 11 residues. V lost 7 bases and J lost 11, with 12 bases in between. DNA of the CDR3: TGTGCCAGCAACCTTGTCGGAAAGCAGTTCTTC. Residues: CASNLVGKQFF.

This clonotype was counted ten times or more. The chain joins TRBV11-2 to TRBJ2-6; TRBD1 might be the D (5 bases). V was shortened by 1 base and J by 12 bases, with 19 bases between the two germline ends. CDR1 is SGHAT, CDR2 FQNNGV, per germline. The CDR3 consists of 16 residues. CDR3 sequence: CASSLGLRQTNSVLTF. CDR3 nucleotides: TGTGCCAGCAGCTTAGGATTGCGACAGACCAACTCCGTCCTGACTTTC.

This clonotype was counted at least ten times. V usage is TRBV4-1 and J usage is TRBJ2-4, with a possible D match to TRBD2 (6 bases). CDR3 length equals 15 residues. Per germline, CDR1 MGHRA and CDR2 YSYEKL. V lost 2 bases, J lost 5 bases, and 13 bases lay in between. Here the CDR3 DNA reads TGCGCCAGCAGCCAAACTGGGGGAGGCGAAAACATTCAGTACTTC. Translation gives CASSQTGGGENIQYF.

At least ten counts were recorded for this clonotype. The V gene is TRBV12-3 or TRBV12-4, the J gene TRBJ2-1; 8 bases fit TRBD1. This CDR3 contains 15 residues. The ends lost 1 base at V and 4 bases at J; junction bases unmatched: 3. CDR3 sequence reads: CASSLGQGIYNEQFF. As DNA, the CDR3 is TGTGCCAGCAGTTTAGGACAGGGGATATACAATGAGCAGTTCTTC.

This clonotype has at least ten counts. This chain uses TRBV27 with TRBJ2-7; a weak D match, TRBD2 (5 bases). The V end lost 10 bases, the J end lost 6 bases, and 16 bases lay between the germline ends. This CDR3 spans 12 amino acids. Germline V gene data show CDR1 as MNHEY and CDR2 as SMNVEV (reference sequence). CDR3 coding DNA: TGTGCCACCCTAGCAAGGGTTGGCGAGCAGTACTTC. This sequence encodes CATLARVGEQYF.